Below are 9 T cell receptor beta chains sequenced from a single sample in a study of shared clonotypes between healthy human individuals. CD45RO-negative, CCR7-selected cells formed the naive CD8 fraction, which excluded terminally differentiated effector memory CD45RA+ cells. TCRdb's table, derived via immunoSEQ multiplex PCR, lists solely in-frame clones and lacks some. The sample contains millions of clones, 90% to 95% of which appear only once. Sequencing was performed on naive CD8+ T cells from PBMCs. Every receptor here comes from a man younger than 35 in good health. Some clones in this sample may be carry-over from other donors' samples.

V is TRBV6-6 and J is TRBJ1-4; 9 bases are shared with TRBD1. From germline, CDR1 is MNHNY and CDR2 SVGAGI (reference sequence). With V trimmed by 5 bases and J by 0 bases, 1 base remained unmatched. The CDR3 is 15 residues long. CDR3 in DNA: TGTGCCAGCAGTGACAGGGGGTCAACTAATGAAAAACTGTTTTTT. Translated, it gives CASSDRGSTNEKLFF.

The CDR3 DNA reads TGTGCCAGCAGTTTGAGGACTCCAGGGGGTAGCACAGATACGCAGTATTTT. As protein: CASSLRTPGGSTDTQYF. This chain links TRBV27 with TRBJ2-3; 7 nucleotides align to TRBD1. The CDR3 extends over 17 amino acids. V lost 3 bases, J lost 0 bases, and 9 bases stayed unmatched. CDR1 MNHEY and CDR2 SMNVEV come from the germline V gene (reference sequence).

The chain couples TRBV7-9 to TRBJ1-2; weak D call: TRBD1 (5 bases). Trimming stripped 1 base from V and 3 bases from J, with 9 bases between. The CDR3 consists of 14 residues. Germline assignment: CDR1 SEHNR and CDR2 FQNEAQ (reference sequence). In nucleotides, the CDR3 is TGTGCCAGCAGCTTAGGACAGAATTACTATGGCTACACCTTC. Translation gives CASSLGQNYYGYTF. Complete variable domain (other parts from reference TRBV7-9 and TRBJ1-2): DTGVSQNPRHKITKRGQNVTFRCDPISEHNRLYWYRQTLGQGPEFLTYFQNEAQLEKSRLLSDRFSAERPKGSFSTLEIQRTEQGDSAMYLCASSLGQNYYGYTFGSGTRLTVV.

The table lists this clone with a few counts. This chain connects TRBV5-1 to TRBJ1-1; D possibly corresponds to TRBD1 (6 bases). V gave up 3 bases and J gave up 3 bases, with 18 bases separating them. CDR1 is SGHRS and CDR2 is YFSETQ in the germline V gene. The CDR3 loop spans 16 amino acids. The CDR3 DNA follows: TGCGCCAGCAGCTCCTTAGATGGGGGGCCGGACACTGAAGCTTTCTTT. Encoded protein: CASSSLDGGPDTEAFF. Full variable domain (outside the CDR3, taken from reference TRBV5-1 and TRBJ1-1): KAGVTQTPRYLIKTRGQQVTLSCSPISGHRSVSWYQQTPGQGLQFLFEYFSETQRNKGNFPGRFSGRQFSNSRSEMNVSTLELGDSALYLCASSSLDGGPDTEAFFGQGTRLTVV.

The rearrangement uses TRBV7-9 and TRBJ2-5; 14 positions agree with TRBD2. The junction had 7 bases not matched to a gene; V was cut back by 5 bases and J by 5 bases. The CDR3 covers 16 residues. Germline V gene lookup returns CDR1 SEHNR and CDR2 FQNEAQ (reference sequence). The CDR3 sequence: CASSPRTSGRSETQYF. CDR3 bases: TGTGCCAGCAGCCCACGGACTAGCGGGAGGTCGGAGACCCAGTACTTC.

The gene calls are TRBV10-3 and TRBJ2-7, with 7 bases that match TRBD1. Losses at the gene ends were 10 bases for V and 2 bases for J; bases not matched to a gene: 14. The CDR3 has 15 amino acids. The germline V gene has CDR1 ENHRY and CDR2 SYGVKD. For the CDR3, the DNA is TGTGCCACCACAATGTACAGGGGCGATACCTACGAGCAGTACTTC. Translation gives CATTMYRGDTYEQYF.

The genes are TRBV15 and TRBJ1-2; D gene unclear. This CDR3 region has 15 residues. Germline CDR1 is LNHNV and CDR2 is YYDKDF (reference sequence). V lost 0 bases, J lost 2 bases, and 10 bases lay in between. The CDR3 is CATSRDRAENYGYTF. The CDR3 DNA reads as TGTGCCACCAGCAGAGATCGGGCCGAGAACTATGGCTACACCTTC.

The V gene is TRBV28, the J gene TRBJ2-1; 7 bases map to TRBD1. Germline loops: CDR1 MDHEN, CDR2 SYDVKM. V was pared by 5 bases and J by 6 bases, with 10 bases of the junction left unmatched. This CDR3 has 15 residues. In nucleotides, the CDR3 is TGTGCCAGCAGTCCCAGGGACAGCTGGGGCAATGAGCAGTTCTTC. It codes for CASSPRDSWGNEQFF.

This chain uses TRBV19 with TRBJ2-3; D uncertain. There are 11 residues in the CDR3. Trimming removed 9 bases from V and 1 base from J, with 5 bases in between. Germline CDR1 LNHDA, CDR2 SQIVND (reference sequence). CDR3 in DNA: TGTGCCAGGGGTGGCACAGATACGCAGTATTTT. Translated: CARGGTDTQYF.